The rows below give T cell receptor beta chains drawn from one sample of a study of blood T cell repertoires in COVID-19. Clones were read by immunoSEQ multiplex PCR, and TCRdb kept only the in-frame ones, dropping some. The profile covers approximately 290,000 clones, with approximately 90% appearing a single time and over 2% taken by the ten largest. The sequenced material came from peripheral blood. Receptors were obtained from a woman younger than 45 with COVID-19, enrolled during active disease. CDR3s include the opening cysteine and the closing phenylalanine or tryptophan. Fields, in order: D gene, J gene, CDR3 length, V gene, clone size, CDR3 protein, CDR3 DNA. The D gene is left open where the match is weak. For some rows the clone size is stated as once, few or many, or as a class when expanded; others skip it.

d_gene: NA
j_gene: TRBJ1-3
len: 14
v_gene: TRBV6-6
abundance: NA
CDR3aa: CASSSHRAGNTIYF
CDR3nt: TGTGCCAGCAGTTCCCACAGGGCTGGAAACACCATATATTTT

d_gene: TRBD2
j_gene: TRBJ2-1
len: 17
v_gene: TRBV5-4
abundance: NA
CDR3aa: CASSPRLAGVAYNEQFF
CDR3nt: TGTGCCAGCAGCCCCCGACTAGCGGGAGTGGCCTACAATGAGCAGTTCTTC

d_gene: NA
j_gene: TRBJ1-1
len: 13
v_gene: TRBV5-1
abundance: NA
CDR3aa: CASSFNAGDEAFF
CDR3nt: TGCGCCAGCAGCTTTAACGCAGGGGATGAAGCTTTCTTT

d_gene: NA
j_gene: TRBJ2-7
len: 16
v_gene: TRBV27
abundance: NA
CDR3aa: CASSFPLGGPTYEQYF
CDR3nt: TGTGCCAGCAGTTTCCCTCTTGGAGGCCCGACCTACGAGCAGTACTTC

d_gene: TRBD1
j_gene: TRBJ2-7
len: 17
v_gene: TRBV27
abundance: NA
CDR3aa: CASSFGQGQTLSYEQYF
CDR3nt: TGTGCCAGCAGTTTCGGACAGGGACAAACCCTCTCCTACGAGCAGTACTTC

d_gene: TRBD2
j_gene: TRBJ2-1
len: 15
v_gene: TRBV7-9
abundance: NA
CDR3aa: CASTSDGLVYNEQFF
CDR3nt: TGTGCCAGCACCTCCGACGGACTAGTGTACAATGAGCAGTTCTTC

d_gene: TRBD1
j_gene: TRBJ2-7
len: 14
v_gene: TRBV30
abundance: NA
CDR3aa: CAWSMGQPSPEQYF
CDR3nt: TGTGCCTGGAGTATGGGACAGCCTAGCCCCGAGCAGTACTTC

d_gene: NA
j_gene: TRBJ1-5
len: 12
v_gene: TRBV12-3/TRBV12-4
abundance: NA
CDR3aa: CASGPANQPQHF
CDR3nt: TGTGCCAGCGGGCCAGCCAATCAGCCCCAGCATTTT

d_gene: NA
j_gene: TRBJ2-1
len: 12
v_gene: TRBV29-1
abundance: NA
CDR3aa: CSVAGPDNEQFF
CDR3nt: TGCAGCGTCGCCGGTCCCGACAATGAGCAGTTCTTC

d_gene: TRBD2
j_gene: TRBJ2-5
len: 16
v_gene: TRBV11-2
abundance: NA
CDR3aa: CASSSAQGLAGETQYF
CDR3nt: TGTGCCAGCAGCTCCGCGCAGGGACTAGCGGGAGAGACCCAGTACTTC

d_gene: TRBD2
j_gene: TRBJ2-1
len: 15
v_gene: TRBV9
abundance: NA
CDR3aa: CASSPGLAEYNEQFF
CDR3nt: TGTGCCAGCAGCCCGGGACTAGCGGAATACAATGAGCAGTTCTTC

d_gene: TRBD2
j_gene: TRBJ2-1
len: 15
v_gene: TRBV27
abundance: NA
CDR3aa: CASSFLTSVYNEQFF
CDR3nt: TGTGCCAGCAGTTTTCTAACTAGCGTGTACAATGAGCAGTTCTTC

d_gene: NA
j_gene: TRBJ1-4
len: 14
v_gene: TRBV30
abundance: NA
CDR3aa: CAWSVRGGREKLFF
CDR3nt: TGTGCCTGGAGTGTCAGAGGGGGTCGGGAAAAACTGTTTTTT

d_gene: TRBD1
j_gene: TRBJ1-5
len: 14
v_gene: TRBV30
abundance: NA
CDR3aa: CAWSTGAPGQPQHF
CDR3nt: TGTGCCTGGAGTACAGGGGCCCCCGGTCAGCCCCAGCATTTT

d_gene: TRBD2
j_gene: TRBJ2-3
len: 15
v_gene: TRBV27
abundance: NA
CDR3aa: CASSLREGWADTQYF
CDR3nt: TGTGCCAGCAGTTTGCGGGAGGGTTGGGCAGATACGCAGTATTTT

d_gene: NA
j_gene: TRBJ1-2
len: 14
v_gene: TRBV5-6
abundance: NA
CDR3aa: CASSLRQVNYGYTF
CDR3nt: TGTGCCAGCAGCTTGCGACAGGTTAACTATGGCTACACCTTC

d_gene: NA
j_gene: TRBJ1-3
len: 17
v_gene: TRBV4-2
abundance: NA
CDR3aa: CASSQVMDSGSGNTIYF
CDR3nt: TGTGCCAGCAGCCAAGTCATGGACTCGGGCTCTGGAAACACCATATATTTT

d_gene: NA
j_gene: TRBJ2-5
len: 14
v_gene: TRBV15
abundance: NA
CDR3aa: CATSRGQGGETQYF
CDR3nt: TGTGCCACCAGCAGAGGTCAGGGTGGAGAGACCCAGTACTTC

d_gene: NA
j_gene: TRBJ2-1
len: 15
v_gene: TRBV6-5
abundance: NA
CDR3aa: CASSTPTGSYNEQFF
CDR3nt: TGTGCCAGCAGTACTCCGACAGGCTCCTACAATGAGCAGTTCTTC

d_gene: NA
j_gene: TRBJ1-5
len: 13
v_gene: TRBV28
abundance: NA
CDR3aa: CASSPPVGQPQHF
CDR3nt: TGTGCCAGCAGTCCACCCGTCGGGCAGCCCCAGCATTTT

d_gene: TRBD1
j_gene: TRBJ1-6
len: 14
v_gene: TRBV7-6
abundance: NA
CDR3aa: CASSLAQGDSPLHF
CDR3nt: TGTGCCAGCAGCTTAGCACAGGGGGATTCACCCCTCCACTTT

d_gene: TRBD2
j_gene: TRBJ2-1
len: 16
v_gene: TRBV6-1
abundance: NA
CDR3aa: CASSGVLAGAYNEQFF
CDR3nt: TGTGCCAGCAGTGGGGTATTAGCGGGAGCATACAATGAGCAGTTCTTC

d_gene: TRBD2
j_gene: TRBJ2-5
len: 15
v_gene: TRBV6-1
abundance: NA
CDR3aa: CASSEDGGGQETQYF
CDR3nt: TGTGCCAGCAGTGAAGACGGGGGAGGGCAAGAGACCCAGTACTTC

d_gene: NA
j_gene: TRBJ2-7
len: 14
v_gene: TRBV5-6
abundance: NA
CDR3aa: CASSLALVGNEQYF
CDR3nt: TGTGCCAGCAGCTTGGCCTTGGTGGGCAACGAGCAGTACTTC

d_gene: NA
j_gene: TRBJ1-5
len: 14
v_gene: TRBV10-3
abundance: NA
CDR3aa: CAISGGGGNQPQHF
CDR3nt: TGTGCCATCAGTGGAGGGGGTGGCAATCAGCCCCAGCATTTT

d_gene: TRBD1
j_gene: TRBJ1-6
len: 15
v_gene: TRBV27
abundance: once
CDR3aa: CASRFRTGDNSPLHF
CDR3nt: TGTGCCAGCAGATTCCGGACAGGGGATAATTCACCCCTCCACTTT

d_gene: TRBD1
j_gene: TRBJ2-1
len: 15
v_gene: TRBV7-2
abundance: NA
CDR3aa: CASSFTGTGRNEQFF
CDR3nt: TGTGCCAGCAGCTTCACCGGGACAGGGCGCAATGAGCAGTTCTTC

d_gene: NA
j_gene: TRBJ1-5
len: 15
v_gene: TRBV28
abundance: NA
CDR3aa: CASSFNGRGHQPQHF
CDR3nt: TGTGCCAGCAGTTTCAATGGTAGGGGCCATCAGCCCCAGCATTTT

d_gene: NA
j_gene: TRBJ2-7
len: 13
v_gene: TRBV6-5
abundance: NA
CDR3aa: CASSRTGVYEQYF
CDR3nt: TGTGCCAGCAGCCGGACTGGGGTCTACGAGCAGTACTTC

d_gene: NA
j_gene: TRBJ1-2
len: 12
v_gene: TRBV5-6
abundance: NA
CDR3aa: CASSPSGYGYTF
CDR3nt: TGTGCCAGCAGCCCCTCGGGGTATGGCTACACCTTC

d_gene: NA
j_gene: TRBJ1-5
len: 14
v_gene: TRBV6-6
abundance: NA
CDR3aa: CASSYSPGDQPQHF
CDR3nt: TGTGCCAGCAGTTACTCCCCAGGGGATCAGCCCCAGCATTTT

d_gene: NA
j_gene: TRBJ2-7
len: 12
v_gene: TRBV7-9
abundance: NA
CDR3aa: CASSPRSYEQYF
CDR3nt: TGTGCCAGCAGCCCCCGGTCCTACGAGCAGTACTTC

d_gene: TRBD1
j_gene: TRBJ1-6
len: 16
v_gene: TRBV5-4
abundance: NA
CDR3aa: CASSLNGGAGGSPLHF
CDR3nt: TGTGCCAGCAGCTTGAACGGTGGGGCAGGGGGTTCACCCCTCCACTTT

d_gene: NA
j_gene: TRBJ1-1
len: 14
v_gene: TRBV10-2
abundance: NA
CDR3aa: CASKGREVNTEAFF
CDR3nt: TGCGCCAGCAAAGGTCGAGAGGTGAACACTGAAGCTTTCTTT

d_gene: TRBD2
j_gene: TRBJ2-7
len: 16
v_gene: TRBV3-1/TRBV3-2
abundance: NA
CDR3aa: CASSPQLAGGLNEQYF
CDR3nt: TGTGCCAGCAGCCCACAACTAGCGGGAGGGTTGAACGAGCAGTACTTC